This TCR beta chain comes out of a study of vaccination and CD4 T cells after COVID-19. Overall study context: As their vaccination, participants received two doses of either BNT162b2 or mRNA-1273 vaccine. The authors exposed cells to overlapping spike peptides derived from SARS-CoV-2, HCoV-NL63, HCoV-OC43 and HCoV-229E. The control cultures got either a CEFX pool, an HIV-1 Nef pool, or no peptide at all.

The CDR3 has 16 amino acids. The ends lost 4 bases at V and 2 bases at J; junction bases unmatched: 10. CDR1 MGHRA and CDR2 YSYEKL come from the germline V gene. Cultured CD4+ T-cell DNA underwent Oncomine TCR Beta short-read sequencing. TCRdb itself ran the PCR reads through MiXCR, one entry per CDR3 protein. The sample has 10,000 to 13,000 distinct CDR3 sequences, under 60% seen once. In its sample, this clonotype was seen a few times. Its antigen is as yet unknown. The study's findings and limits: Spike mono-reactivity was found in 304 of the 307 vaccine-specific clones identified in convalescent patients.

Treatment described: roughly 10-day PBMC culture with coronavirus spike peptide pools or control peptides (ViraFEST assay). Input material: CD4+ T cells from blood, cultured in vitro. The receptor's source is a human donor who had recovered from COVID-19. This chain connects TRBV4-1 to TRBJ2-7, with TRBD2 matching 8 bases. The CDR3 DNA sequence: TGCGCCAGCAGCCCCTTCCTGGTAGCGGGAACCTACGAGCAGTACTTC. Its protein product is CASSPFLVAGTYEQYF.